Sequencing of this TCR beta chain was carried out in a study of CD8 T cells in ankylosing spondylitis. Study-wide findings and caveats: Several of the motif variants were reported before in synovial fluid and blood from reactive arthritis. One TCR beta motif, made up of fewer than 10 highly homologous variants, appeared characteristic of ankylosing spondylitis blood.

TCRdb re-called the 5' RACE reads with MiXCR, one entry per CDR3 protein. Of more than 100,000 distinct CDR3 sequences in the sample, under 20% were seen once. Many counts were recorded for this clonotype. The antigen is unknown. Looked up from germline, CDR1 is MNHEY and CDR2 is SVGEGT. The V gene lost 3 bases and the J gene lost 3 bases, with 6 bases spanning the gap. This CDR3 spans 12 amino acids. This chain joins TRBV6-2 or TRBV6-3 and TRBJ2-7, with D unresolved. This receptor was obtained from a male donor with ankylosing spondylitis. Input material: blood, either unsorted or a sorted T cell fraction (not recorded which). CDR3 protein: CASSYGFYEQYF. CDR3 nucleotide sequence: TGTGCCAGCAGTTATGGGTTCTACGAGCAGTACTTC.